The rows below give T cell receptor beta chains drawn from one sample of a study of T-cell reconstitution after alpha-beta-depleted transplantation in children. Using its own MiXCR run on the PCR reads, TCRdb lists one record per CDR3 protein. The table shows about a million distinct CDR3 sequences, with roughly 29% occurring only once. The sequencing used PBMCs, mostly from graft donor cells, collected 360 days after TCRalphabeta/CD19-depleted stem cell transplant. These TCRs come from a boy less than two years old who had a stem cell transplant for SCID, so the T cells may come from the graft donor. The CDR3 runs from the conserved cysteine through the conserved F or W. Each record gives: V gene, J gene, CDR3 protein.

TRBV12-3/TRBV12-4	TRBJ2-7	CASSGKTGGSYEQYF
TRBV5-5	TRBJ2-5	CASSLPWGKETQYF
TRBV7-2	TRBJ1-1	CASRGGPVNTEAFF
TRBV29-1	TRBJ2-3	CSAQPRTVFTGPDTQYF
TRBV3-1	TRBJ1-3	CASSRDTGPRFGLYF
TRBV12-3/TRBV12-4	TRBJ1-4	CASSPRDRGATNEKLFF
TRBV6-5	TRBJ2-1	CASSYSGRVVNEQFF
TRBV25-1	TRBJ2-1	CASSESGGPYNEQFF
TRBV12-3/TRBV12-4	TRBJ2-3	CASSLAGRTSTDTQYF
TRBV4-3	TRBJ2-2	CASSQDPGLEVHGELFF
TRBV18	TRBJ2-2	CASSQSAYTGELFF
TRBV5-1	TRBJ1-1	CASSLEGAFGTEAFF
TRBV7-9	TRBJ2-7	CASSPTPFGGSSYEQYF
TRBV5-1	TRBJ1-1	CASSLYLNTEAFF
TRBV15	TRBJ1-1	CAIARDRGGTEAFF
TRBV15	TRBJ2-1	CATSRDPAGEQFF
TRBV7-2	TRBJ2-1	CASSLSGQVVDEQFF
TRBV18	TRBJ2-1	CASSPRDSGGYNEQFF
TRBV12-3/TRBV12-4	TRBJ1-3	CASSWTSGNTIYF
TRBV12-3/TRBV12-4	TRBJ2-7	CASSRRTGGAGEQYF
TRBV28	TRBJ1-1	CASIIRAGEAFF
TRBV29-1	TRBJ1-1	CSAGWAGNTEAFF
TRBV12-3/TRBV12-4	TRBJ2-5	CASGGPGTGSETQYF
TRBV12-3/TRBV12-4	TRBJ2-7	CASSLVLGQVYEQYF
TRBV12-3/TRBV12-4	TRBJ1-4	CASRGRGPEKLFF
TRBV4-1	TRBJ2-2	CASSQPLRRTGELFF
TRBV7-9	TRBJ2-6	CASSSRDRAGANVLTF
TRBV11-2	TRBJ2-7	CASSFSASDEQYF
TRBV12-3/TRBV12-4	TRBJ2-7	CASTHGDYEQYF
TRBV28	TRBJ1-3	CASSLAIGNTIYF
TRBV12-3/TRBV12-4	TRBJ2-1	CASSPNTSGAYNEQFF
TRBV20-1	TRBJ1-4	CSARGTGKPEKLFF
TRBV5-1	TRBJ2-7	CASSIRHGQSYEQYF
TRBV6-6	TRBJ1-4	CASRGREGEKLFF
TRBV14	TRBJ2-1	CASSQDSWEFYNEQFF
TRBV29-1	TRBJ1-2	CSVLGRIYGYTF
TRBV18	TRBJ2-7	CASSPPGSAGGYEQYF
TRBV20-1	TRBJ1-3	CSARDLSGSNTIYF
TRBV20-1	TRBJ2-5	CSTLDLQETQYF
TRBV5-1	TRBJ2-6	CASSLDRTGMGSGANVLTF
TRBV20-1	TRBJ2-7	CSARDLPGAYEQYF
TRBV7-2	TRBJ2-4	CASSLAPLEAKNIQYF
TRBV6-1	TRBJ1-2	CASSVSPHYGYTF
TRBV12-3/TRBV12-4	TRBJ2-3	CASSLRPSPGGTQYF
TRBV20-1	TRBJ2-5	CSARGAGETQYF
TRBV5-1	TRBJ2-3	CASSLAPTRGGTDTQYF
TRBV5-8	TRBJ1-3	CASSLVGTGSGNTIYF
TRBV20-1	TRBJ2-1	CSARVGGAVNNEQFF
TRBV5-1	TRBJ2-1	CASSWGRGRSYNEQFF
TRBV2	TRBJ1-1	CASMYGREAFNTEAFF
TRBV12-3/TRBV12-4	TRBJ1-2	CASSHRGVPSGGYTF
TRBV2	TRBJ2-1	CASSEWGADRNEQFF
TRBV29-1	TRBJ2-5	CSVEDSGLAGGETQYF
TRBV6-1	TRBJ1-1	CASSESRQFNTEAFF
TRBV27	TRBJ2-1	CASRLQVSYNEQFF
TRBV15	TRBJ2-7	CATSRTGRTIDSYEQYF
TRBV29-1	TRBJ1-1	CSAQVTNTEAFF
TRBV4-3	TRBJ2-2	CASSPGGSNTGELFF
TRBV6-2/TRBV6-3	TRBJ2-1	CASSIQGTNEQFF